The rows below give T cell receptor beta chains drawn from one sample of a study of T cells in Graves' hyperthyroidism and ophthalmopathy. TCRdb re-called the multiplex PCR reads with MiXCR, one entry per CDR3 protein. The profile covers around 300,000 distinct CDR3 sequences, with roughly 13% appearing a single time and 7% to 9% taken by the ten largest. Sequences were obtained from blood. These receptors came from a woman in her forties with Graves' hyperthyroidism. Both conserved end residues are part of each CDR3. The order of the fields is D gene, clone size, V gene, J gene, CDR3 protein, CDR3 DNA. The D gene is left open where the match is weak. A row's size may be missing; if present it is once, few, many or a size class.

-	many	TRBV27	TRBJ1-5	CASRMDGGPGNNQPQHF	TGTGCCAGCAGAATGGATGGGGGACCCGGAAACAATCAGCCCCAGCATTTT
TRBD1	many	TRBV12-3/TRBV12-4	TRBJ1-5	CASSSTGQGQPQHF	TGTGCCAGCAGTTCAACGGGACAGGGTCAGCCCCAGCATTTT
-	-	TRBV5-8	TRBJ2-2	CADGGRTGELFF	TGTGCCGATGGGGGGCGCACCGGGGAGCTGTTTTTT
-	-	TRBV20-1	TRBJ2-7	CSARDPGDEQYF	TGCAGTGCTAGAGATCCGGGTGACGAGCAGTACTTC
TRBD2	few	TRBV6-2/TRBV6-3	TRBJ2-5	CASSYWTSDKTQYF	TGTGCCAGCAGTTACTGGACTAGCGATAAGACCCAGTACTTC
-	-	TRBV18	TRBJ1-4	CASSPGLTNEKLFF	TGTGCCAGCTCACCAGGGCTTACTAATGAAAAACTGTTTTTT
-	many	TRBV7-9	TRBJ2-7	CASSLGPRGADYEQYF	TGTGCCAGCAGCTTGGGCCCACGGGGGGCTGACTACGAGCAGTACTTC
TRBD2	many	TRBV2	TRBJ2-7	CASSEGTSGYYEQYF	TGTGCCAGCAGTGAGGGGACTAGCGGTTACTACGAGCAGTACTTC
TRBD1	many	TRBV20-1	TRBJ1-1	CSRDRAGTAEAFF	TGCAGCCGGGACAGGGCGGGAACGGCTGAAGCTTTCTTT
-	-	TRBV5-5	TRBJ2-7	CASLESGGRYEQYF	TGTGCCAGCCTCGAGTCGGGGGGCAGGTACGAGCAGTACTTC
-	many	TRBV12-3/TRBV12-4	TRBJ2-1	CASSPSLHIPYNEQFF	TGTGCCAGCAGCCCGTCTCTCCACATACCCTACAATGAGCAGTTCTTC
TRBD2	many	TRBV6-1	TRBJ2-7	CAGRTSGSYEQYF	TGTGCCGGAAGGACTAGCGGTTCCTACGAGCAGTACTTC
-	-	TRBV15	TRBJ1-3	CATSRDRVDTIYF	TGTGCCACCAGCAGAGATCGGGTAGACACCATATATTTT
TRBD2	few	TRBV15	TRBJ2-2	CAIQAGTRNGGELFF	TGTGCCATCCAAGCCGGGACTAGAAATGGCGGGGAGCTGTTTTTT
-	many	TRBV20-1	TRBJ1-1	CSASQGHRNTEAFF	TGCAGTGCTAGCCAGGGACACCGGAACACTGAAGCTTTCTTT
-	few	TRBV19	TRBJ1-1	CASTTRGGADEAFF	TGTGCCAGTACCACGAGGGGGGGCGCCGATGAAGCTTTCTTT
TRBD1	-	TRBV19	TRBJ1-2	CASSNWDRSYGYTF	TGTGCCAGTAGTAATTGGGACAGAAGCTATGGCTACACCTTC
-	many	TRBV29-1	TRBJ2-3	CSVEGRYTDTQYF	TGCAGCGTTGAAGGGCGGTACACAGATACGCAGTATTTT
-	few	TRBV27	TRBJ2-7	CASSFVGSYEQYF	TGTGCCAGCAGTTTCGTAGGTTCCTACGAGCAGTACTTC
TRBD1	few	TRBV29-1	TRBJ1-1	CSVNPQGGYTEAFF	TGCAGCGTAAACCCACAGGGGGGCTATACTGAAGCTTTCTTT
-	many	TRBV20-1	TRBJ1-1	CSASPGTRGTEAFF	TGCAGTGCCTCCCCAGGGACCCGGGGTACTGAAGCTTTCTTT
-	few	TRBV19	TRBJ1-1	CASTARGYTEAFF	TGTGCCAGTACCGCCAGGGGATACACTGAAGCTTTCTTT
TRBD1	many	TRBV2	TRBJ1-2	CASSGETGGVLYGYTF	TGTGCCAGCAGTGGAGAGACAGGGGGAGTCTTATATGGCTACACCTTC
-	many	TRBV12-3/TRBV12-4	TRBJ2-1	CASSLGGMGSYNEQFF	TGTGCCAGCAGTTTGGGGGGCATGGGTTCCTACAATGAGCAGTTCTTC
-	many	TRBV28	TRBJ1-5	CASSAPLQGQPQHF	TGTGCCAGCAGTGCTCCCCTACAGGGTCAGCCCCAGCATTTT
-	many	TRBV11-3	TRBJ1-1	CASSLEQAEAFF	TGTGCCAGCAGCTTAGAACAAGCTGAAGCTTTCTTT
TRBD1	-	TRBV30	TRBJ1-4	CAWTGQAATNEKLFF	TGTGCCTGGACGGGACAGGCGGCAACTAATGAAAAACTGTTTTTT
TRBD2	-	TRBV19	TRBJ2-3	CASSAIAGWSQDTQYF	TGTGCCAGTAGTGCCATAGCGGGGTGGTCACAAGATACGCAGTATTTT
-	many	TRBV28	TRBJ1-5	CAIERASNQPQHF	TGTGCCATCGAACGGGCCAGCAATCAGCCCCAGCATTTT
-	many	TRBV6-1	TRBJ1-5	CASSPGVAQPQHF	TGTGCCAGCAGTCCTGGGGTAGCGCAGCCCCAGCATTTT
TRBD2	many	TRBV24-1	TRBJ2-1	CATCEGTSGPLSYNEQFF	TGTGCCACCTGTGAGGGGACTAGCGGGCCCCTCTCCTACAATGAGCAGTTCTTC
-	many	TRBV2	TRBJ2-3	CASSDRGQADTQYF	TGTGCCAGCAGTGACCGGGGGCAGGCAGATACGCAGTATTTT
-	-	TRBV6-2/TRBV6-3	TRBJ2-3	CALSEGTKTDTQYF	TGTGCGTTGAGTGAGGGGACGAAGACAGATACGCAGTATTTT
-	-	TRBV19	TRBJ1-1	CASTLALMNTEAFF	TGTGCCAGTACCCTTGCATTAATGAACACTGAAGCTTTCTTT
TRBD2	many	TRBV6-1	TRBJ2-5	CASSRLAGGSQETQYF	TGTGCCAGCAGTAGACTAGCGGGAGGAAGTCAAGAGACCCAGTACTTC
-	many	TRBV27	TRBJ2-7	CASSLLGGHWGGEQYF	TGTGCCAGCAGTTTACTCGGCGGGCACTGGGGTGGCGAGCAGTACTTC
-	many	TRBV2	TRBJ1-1	CASRNDRSNTEAFF	TGTGCCAGCCGGAATGACAGATCGAACACTGAAGCTTTCTTT
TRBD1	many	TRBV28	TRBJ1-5	CASSPSGTGNSNQPQHF	TGTGCCAGCAGCCCGTCCGGGACAGGGAATAGCAATCAGCCCCAGCATTTT
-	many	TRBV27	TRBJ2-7	CASSLRAEETYEQYF	TGTGCCAGCAGTTTACGGGCGGAGGAGACCTACGAGCAGTACTTC
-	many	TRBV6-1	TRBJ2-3	CASSSYPRGDTQYF	TGTGCCAGCAGCTCGTACCCCAGGGGTGATACGCAGTATTTT
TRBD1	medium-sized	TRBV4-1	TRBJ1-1	CASSRTGVNTEAFF	TGCGCCAGCAGCCGTACAGGGGTGAACACTGAAGCTTTCTTT
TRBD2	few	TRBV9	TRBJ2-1	CASSASAGVSYNEQFF	TGTGCCAGCAGCGCGTCAGCGGGAGTGTCCTACAATGAGCAGTTCTTC
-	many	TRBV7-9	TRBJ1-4	CASSYGQSNEKLFF	TGTGCCAGCAGTTATGGACAGAGTAATGAAAAACTGTTTTTT
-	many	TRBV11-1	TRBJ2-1	CASSLVRDDEQFF	TGTGCCAGCAGCTTAGTTAGGGACGATGAGCAGTTCTTC
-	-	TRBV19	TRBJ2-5	CASSINEETQYF	TGTGCCAGTAGTATAAACGAAGAGACCCAGTACTTC
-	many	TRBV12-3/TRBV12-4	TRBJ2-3	CASSRLAGPPRAQYF	TGTGCCAGCAGTCGTCTCGCGGGACCCCCTCGGGCGCAGTATTTT
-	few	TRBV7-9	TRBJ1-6	CASSLLGLNSPLHF	TGTGCCAGCAGCTTATTGGGCCTAAATTCACCCCTCCACTTT
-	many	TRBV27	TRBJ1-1	CASSHEGRMNTEAFF	TGTGCCAGCAGCCACGAGGGACGGATGAACACTGAAGCTTTCTTT
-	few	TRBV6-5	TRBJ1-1	CASSYSRANTEAFF	TGTGCCAGCAGTTACTCGAGGGCTAACACTGAAGCTTTCTTT
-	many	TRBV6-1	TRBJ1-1	CASTSIGFMNTEAFF	TGTGCCAGCACCTCAATTGGCTTCATGAACACTGAAGCTTTCTTT
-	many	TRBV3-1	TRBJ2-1	CASSRQPGTYNEQFF	TGTGCCAGCAGCCGTCAACCAGGGACTTACAATGAGCAGTTCTTC
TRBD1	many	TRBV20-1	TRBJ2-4	CSAGRQGATKNIQYF	TGCAGTGCCGGAAGACAGGGGGCCACCAAAAACATTCAGTACTTC
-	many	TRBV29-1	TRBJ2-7	CSVAGNSYEQYF	TGCAGCGTTGCCGGCAACTCCTACGAGCAGTACTTC
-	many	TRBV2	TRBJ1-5	CASRNLGPSEPQHF	TGTGCCAGCAGGAACTTGGGCCCGTCGGAGCCCCAGCATTTT
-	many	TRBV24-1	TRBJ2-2	CATSDFPRERSGELFF	TGTGCCACCAGTGACTTCCCACGGGAGCGGTCAGGGGAGCTGTTTTTT
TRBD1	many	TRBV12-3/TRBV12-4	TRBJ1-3	CASSPNPRGLGNTIYF	TGTGCCAGCAGTCCTAATCCCAGGGGGCTTGGAAACACCATATATTTT